This is a list of T cell receptor beta chains from one sample in a study of spatial heterogeneity in lung cancer. A single record per CDR3 protein comes from TCRdb applying MiXCR to the 5' RACE reads. The sample shows 35,000 to 45,000 distinct CDR3 sequences, about 5% of them seen only once. Sample: PBMCs, taken at surgery. Receptors originate from a female donor with early-stage non-small cell lung cancer. Each CDR3 is given with its conserved first and last residue. Fields, in order: clone size, V gene, J gene, D gene, CDR3 DNA, CDR3 protein. A D gene is named only where the DNA matches it firmly. Size tells how often a clone was seen (once, few, many) or the class of an expanded clone, and some rows leave it out.

many	TRBV2	TRBJ2-3	-	TGTGCCAGCAGGACGAGCGGGTGGTCCGATGACACAGATACGCAGTATTTT	CASRTSGWSDDTDTQYF
many	TRBV3-1	TRBJ2-7	TRBD2	TGTGCCAGCAGCCTGGGACTAGCGGGGGGGCCGGGGCGCGAGCAGTACTTC	CASSLGLAGGPGREQYF
few	TRBV18	TRBJ2-1	-	TGTGCCAGCTCACCAAACAGGATGACTTCCTACAATGAGCAGTTCTTC	CASSPNRMTSYNEQFF
many	TRBV3-1	TRBJ2-1	-	TGTGCCAGCAAAAGGAGCTCCTACAATGAGCAGTTCTTC	CASKRSSYNEQFF
many	TRBV3-1	TRBJ1-6	-	TGTGCCAGCAGCCAGGTTTACCCGGGCGGACATTCACCCCTCCACTTT	CASSQVYPGGHSPLHF
few	TRBV20-1	TRBJ2-3	-	TGCAGTGCAAATAAACAGGGCTTCACAGATACGCAGTATTTT	CSANKQGFTDTQYF
-	TRBV5-1	TRBJ2-7	TRBD1	TGCGCCAGCAGCTTGGGCGACAGGGGACGTTACGAGCAGTACTTC	CASSLGDRGRYEQYF
few	TRBV28	TRBJ2-3	-	TGTGCCAGCAGTTTCCGGACGGGACTCACAGATACGCAGTATTTT	CASSFRTGLTDTQYF
few	TRBV13	TRBJ2-1	-	TGTGCCAGCAGCTTAAGGAGACAGGGAGGTTGGGGTGAGCAGTTCTTC	CASSLRRQGGWGEQFF
many	TRBV7-9	TRBJ2-5	-	TGTGCCAGCAGCAGCCAGGGGCCCGAGACCCAGTACTTC	CASSSQGPETQYF
many	TRBV7-6	TRBJ2-7	-	TGTGCCAGCAGCTTAGCGATGGGCAGGGAGAACTACGAGCAGTACTTC	CASSLAMGRENYEQYF
many	TRBV4-3	TRBJ2-2	-	TGCGCCAGCAGCCAAGGGAGGGCATCCGGGGAGCTGTTTTTT	CASSQGRASGELFF
many	TRBV10-2	TRBJ1-1	-	TGCGCCAGCAGTACAGGGATTTGGGGCACTGAAGCTTTCTTT	CASSTGIWGTEAFF
-	TRBV12-3/TRBV12-4	TRBJ2-3	-	TGTGCCAGCAGTCCGGACAGAGATACGCAGTATTTT	CASSPDRDTQYF
many	TRBV19	TRBJ1-5	-	TGTGCCAGTACCTCTCGCGGGGATCAGCCCCAGCATTTT	CASTSRGDQPQHF
many	TRBV20-1	TRBJ1-2	-	TGCAGTGCCCCGAATGACTACTATGGCTACACCTTC	CSAPNDYYGYTF
-	TRBV7-8	TRBJ2-2	TRBD2	TGTGCCAGCAGCTTCCCGACTAGCGGGGGCGAAACCGGGGAGCTGTTTTTT	CASSFPTSGGETGELFF
-	TRBV18	TRBJ1-1	-	TGTGCCAGCTCACCCACTTACTCGGGGATGAACACTGAAGCTTTCTTT	CASSPTYSGMNTEAFF
-	TRBV6-1	TRBJ2-7	-	TGTGCCAGCAGTGACCGGGCCTGGGACGAGCAGTACTTC	CASSDRAWDEQYF
-	TRBV7-9	TRBJ1-2	-	TGTGCCAGCAGCAGCGCAGGGTCTAACTATGGCTACACCTTC	CASSSAGSNYGYTF